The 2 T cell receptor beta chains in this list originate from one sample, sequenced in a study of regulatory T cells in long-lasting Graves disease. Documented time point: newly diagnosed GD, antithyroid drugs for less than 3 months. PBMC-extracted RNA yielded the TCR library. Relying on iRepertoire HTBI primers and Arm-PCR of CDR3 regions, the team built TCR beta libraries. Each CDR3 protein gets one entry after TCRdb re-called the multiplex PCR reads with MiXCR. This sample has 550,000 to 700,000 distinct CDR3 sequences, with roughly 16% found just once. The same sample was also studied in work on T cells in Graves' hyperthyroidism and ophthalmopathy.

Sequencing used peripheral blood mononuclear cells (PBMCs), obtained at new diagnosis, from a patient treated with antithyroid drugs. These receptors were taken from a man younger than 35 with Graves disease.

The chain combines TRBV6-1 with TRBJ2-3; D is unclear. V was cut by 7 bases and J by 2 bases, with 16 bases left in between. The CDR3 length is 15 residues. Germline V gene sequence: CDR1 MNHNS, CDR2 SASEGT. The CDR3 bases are TGTGCCAGCACATGGAACCCCTCTTACACAGATACGCAGTATTTT. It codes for CASTWNPSYTDTQYF.

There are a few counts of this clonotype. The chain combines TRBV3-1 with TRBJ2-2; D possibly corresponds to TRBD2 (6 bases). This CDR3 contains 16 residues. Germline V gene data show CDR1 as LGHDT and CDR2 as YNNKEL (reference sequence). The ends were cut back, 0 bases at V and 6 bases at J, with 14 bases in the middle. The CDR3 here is CASSQEGGAWAGELFF. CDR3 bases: TGTGCCAGCAGCCAAGAAGGCGGGGCTTGGGCCGGGGAGCTGTTTTTT.